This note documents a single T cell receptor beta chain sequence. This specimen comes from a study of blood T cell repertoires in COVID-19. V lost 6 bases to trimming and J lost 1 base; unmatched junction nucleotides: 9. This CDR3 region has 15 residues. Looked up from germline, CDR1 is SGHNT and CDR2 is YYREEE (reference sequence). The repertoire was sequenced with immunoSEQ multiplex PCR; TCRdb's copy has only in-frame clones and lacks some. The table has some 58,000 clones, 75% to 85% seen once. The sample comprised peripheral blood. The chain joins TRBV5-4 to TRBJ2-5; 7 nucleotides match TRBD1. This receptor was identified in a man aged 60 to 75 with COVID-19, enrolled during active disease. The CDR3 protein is CASTPTGASQETQYF. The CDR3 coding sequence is TGTGCCAGCACCCCAACAGGGGCCAGCCAAGAGACCCAGTACTTC.